The 14 T cell receptor beta chains below come from one sample, sequenced in a study of regulatory T cells in long-lasting Graves disease. The time point denotes: newly diagnosed GD, antithyroid drugs for less than 3 months. The TCR library was made from RNA that had been extracted from PBMCs in TRIzol. Both iRepertoire HTBI primers and Arm-PCR of CDR3 regions were used to build the TCR beta libraries. TCRdb called the multiplex PCR reads again in MiXCR, with one record for every CDR3 protein. Of over 350,000 distinct CDR3 sequences in the sample, approximately 15% were seen once. These data are also associated with another study on T cells in Graves' hyperthyroidism and ophthalmopathy.

The sample here was peripheral blood mononuclear cells (PBMCs), taken at new diagnosis, from a patient treated with antithyroid drugs. The origin of the receptors is a woman in her 40s with Graves disease.

The V and J genes are TRBV18 and TRBJ2-7; 10 bases line up with TRBD2. There are 16 residues in the CDR3. V lost 2 bases and J lost 3; bases outside the gene matches: 7. Germline values: CDR1 KGHSH, CDR2 LQKENI. In DNA, the CDR3 is TGTGCCAGCTCACCAGACCAGGGACTAGCGTACTACGAGCAGTACTTC. Protein product: CASSPDQGLAYYEQYF.

This clonotype was detected many times. The genes are TRBV2 and TRBJ1-6; 9 bases map to TRBD1. Germline assignment: CDR1 SNHLY and CDR2 FYNNEI. Trimming cost V 8 bases and J 11 bases; bases outside gene matches: 13. CDR3 length: 15 amino acids. Here the CDR3 reads CASCPGTGNVTPLHF. CDR3 nucleotides: TGTGCCAGCTGTCCCGGGACAGGGAACGTTACACCCCTCCACTTT.

Concerning this clonotype itself: This likely stems from a read error, as it lies one base from a far larger clone. V is TRBV6-1 and J is TRBJ2-1; no reliable D call. Germline V lookup: CDR1 MNHNS, CDR2 SASEGT. The CDR3 runs to 14 residues. V lost 6 bases and J lost 0, with 9 bases in between. The CDR3 nucleotides are TGTGCCAGCAGGGACGTAGGCTCCTACAATGAGCAGTTCTTC. Its protein is CASRDVGSYNEQFF.

This clonotype has ten or more counts. This chain joins TRBV11-3 and TRBJ1-1; D call uncertain. V lost 1 base and J lost 5, with 11 bases in between. This CDR3 comprises 14 residues. Germline V gene data show CDR1 as SGHNT and CDR2 as YENEEA. CDR3 DNA: TGTGCCAGCAGCTTAGGTACTGTGTGGACTGAAGCTTTCTTT. This encodes CASSLGTVWTEAFF.

At least ten counts were recorded for this clonotype. CDR3 region: CASSVGDFGDTEAFF. CDR3 bases: TGTGCCAGCAGCGTAGGGGATTTTGGCGACACTGAAGCTTTCTTT. The rearrangement joins TRBV9 to TRBJ1-1, with D hard to call. Germline lookup yields CDR1 SGDLS and CDR2 YYNGEE. CDR3 length equals 15 residues. Trimming stripped 0 bases from V and 3 bases from J, with 12 bases between.

The gene calls are TRBV30 and TRBJ2-7, with 9 bases matching TRBD1. The CDR3 has 15 residues. V lost 5 bases and J lost 0; bases outside the gene matches: 8. Germline lookup yields CDR1 GTSNPN and CDR2 SVGIG (reference sequence). Here the CDR3 DNA reads TGTGCCTGGTCAGCCGGACAGGGGAGCTCCTACGAGCAGTACTTC. The encoded protein is CAWSAGQGSSYEQYF.

This clonotype came up a few times. V usage is TRBV5-1 and J usage is TRBJ2-2; D is undetermined. The CDR3 totals 14 residues. The germline V gene encodes CDR1 SGHRS and CDR2 YFSETQ. Trimming stripped 1 base from V and 6 bases from J, with 10 bases between. CDR3: CASSLFLGSGELFF. The CDR3 bases are TGCGCCAGCAGCTTGTTTTTGGGGTCCGGGGAGCTGTTTTTT.

V is TRBV4-1 and J is TRBJ1-4, with D uncertain. CDR3 length: 12 amino acids. Looked up from germline, CDR1 is MGHRA and CDR2 is YSYEKL. Trimming cost V 3 bases and J 7 bases, with 6 bases left between them. The CDR3 nucleotides read TGCGCCAGCAGCCACACAAGTGAAAAACTGTTTTTT. Encoded protein: CASSHTSEKLFF.

The rearrangement links TRBV4-1 to TRBJ1-6; D is unresolved. Germline CDR1 MGHRA, CDR2 YSYEKL. The V end was cut by 0 bases, the J end by 8 bases, with 5 bases between. The CDR3 contains 13 residues. CDR3 bases: TGCGCCAGCAGCCAAGATTTAGATTCACCCCTCCACTTT. It encodes CASSQDLDSPLHF.

The chain links TRBV7-9 to TRBJ2-7; 9 positions agree with TRBD2. The J segment lost 3 bases and the V segment lost 0 bases, leaving 3 bases of the junction unmatched. Germline V gives CDR1 SEHNR, CDR2 FQNEAQ (reference sequence). The CDR3 length is 15 residues. CDR3 sequence (DNA): TGTGCCAGCAGCTTAGCCCCGACTAGCGGCTACGAGCAGTACTTC. Residues: CASSLAPTSGYEQYF.

This clonotype was counted at least ten times. The J gene is TRBJ2-1, the V gene TRBV6-9, with 13 nucleotides matching TRBD2. Germline V gene data show CDR1 as MNHGY and CDR2 as SVAAGI. The CDR3 is 20 amino acids. V lost 3 bases and J lost 2; bases outside the gene matches: 13. This CDR3 reads CASSYPGTSGDPGPYNEQFF. CDR3 DNA: TGTGCCAGCAGTTACCCTGGGACTAGCGGGGACCCGGGGCCCTACAATGAGCAGTTCTTC.

This clonotype was seen many times. The chain joins TRBV7-2 to TRBJ2-1; D might be TRBD1 or TRBD2, each matching 5 bases. CDR1 is SGHTA and CDR2 is FQGNSA in the germline V gene. The CDR3 extends over 14 amino acids. With 5 bases removed from V and 9 bases from J, the gap between germline ends came to 17 bases. CDR3 loop: CASSLFQGVPEQFF. The CDR3 nucleotides read TGTGCCAGCAGCCTATTCCAGGGAGTTCCTGAGCAGTTCTTC.

At least ten counts were recorded for this clonotype. The rearrangement joins TRBV28 to TRBJ1-1, with D possibly matching TRBD1 (6 bases). Germline-derived CDR1 and CDR2 are MDHEN and SYDVKM. The CDR3 is made up of 17 amino acids. Trimming shortened V by 2 bases and J by 0 bases, and 16 bases separated the two germline ends. For the CDR3, the DNA is TGTGCCAGCAGTTTACCCAGCGGGGGGCAGGTGAACACTGAAGCTTTCTTT. Translating gives CASSLPSGGQVNTEAFF.

This clonotype was detected ten times or more. The gene calls are TRBV12-3 or TRBV12-4 and TRBJ2-1, with 9 bases aligning to TRBD2. The CDR3 is 11 residues long. Trimming removed 8 bases from V and 13 bases from J; junction bases left unmatched: 6. Here the CDR3 reads CASANGTSQFF. The CDR3 DNA is TGTGCCAGCGCGAACGGGACTAGCCAGTTCTTC.